The 15 T cell receptor beta chains below come from one sample, sequenced in a study of T cell repertoires in cytomegalovirus infection. TCRdb fed the reads into MiXCR, producing one record per CDR3 protein. In the table there are roughly 600,000 distinct CDR3 sequences, roughly a quarter of which are singletons. Sequences were obtained from CD8+ T cells from PBMCs. These receptors were taken from a human donor in good health (CMV status not recorded). Some clones in this sample may be carry-over from other donors' samples.

The rearrangement joins TRBV7-9 to TRBJ2-5; D unclear. Between the trimmed V and J ends, which lost 1 base and 4 bases, there was a span of 10 bases. Germline CDR1 is SEHNR and CDR2 is FQNEAQ (reference sequence). The CDR3 totals 14 residues. CDR3 bases: TGTGCCAGCAGCTTAGGCCTAGGAACAGAGACCCAGTACTTC. This gives the protein CASSLGLGTETQYF.

CDR3 protein: CARILGQGKRGYTF. CDR3 DNA sequence: TGTGCCAGGATTTTAGGTCAGGGGAAACGTGGCTACACCTTC. The rearrangement joins TRBV2 to TRBJ1-2; D is perhaps TRBD1 (6 bases). V shed 9 bases and J shed 7 bases, with 21 bases lying between them. This CDR3 comprises 14 residues. The germline gives CDR1 SNHLY, CDR2 FYNNEI.

Turning to this clonotype: Since a much larger clone is just one base distant, this may be a read error. The rearrangement uses TRBV4-3 and TRBJ2-3, with TRBD2 identical over 11 bases. The J segment lost 3 bases and the V segment lost 3 bases, leaving 14 bases of the junction unmatched. There are 19 residues in the CDR3. Germline V gene sequence: CDR1 LGHNA, CDR2 YSLEER. The DNA for the CDR3 is TGCGCCAGCAGCCACGACCCAGGAGCACTAGCGGGGGTAACAGATACGCAGTATTTT. This sequence encodes CASSHDPGALAGVTDTQYF.

This clonotype has more than one count but fewer than ten. J is TRBJ1-4 and V is TRBV10-3, with D unresolved. Deletions cut 3 bases from V and 0 bases from J, with 8 bases between. Germline CDR1 ENHRY, CDR2 SYGVKD. The CDR3 is 15 residues long. The CDR3 nucleotides read TGTGCCATCAGTGATGTCGGGGCAACTAATGAAAAACTGTTTTTT. Encoded protein: CAISDVGATNEKLFF.

This clonotype was seen at least ten times. CDR3 amino acids: CASSLDSPNTEAFF. CDR3 nucleotides: TGTGCCAGCAGCTTAGACAGCCCGAACACTGAAGCTTTCTTT. The chain couples TRBV7-9 to TRBJ1-1; the D is unclear. V lost 1 base and J lost 1, with 7 bases in between. The CDR3 runs 14 residues. Germline assignment: CDR1 SEHNR and CDR2 FQNEAQ (reference sequence).

The chain employs TRBV7-9 and TRBJ2-1; 7 bases are shared with TRBD1. CDR1 is SEHNR and CDR2 is FQNEAQ in the germline V gene (reference sequence). Trimming took 1 base from V and 7 from J; bases not matched to a gene: 13. The CDR3 has 17 amino acids. CDR3 nucleotide sequence: TGTGCCAGCAGCTTAGTTCCTTCTACGACAGGGCTTAATGAGCAGTTCTTC. Its protein product is CASSLVPSTTGLNEQFF.

The rearrangement joins TRBV14 to TRBJ1-6, with unresolved D. Germline CDR1 SGHDN, CDR2 FVKESK. Trimming stripped 5 bases from V and 0 bases from J, with 11 bases between. This CDR3 contains 16 residues. CDR3 sequence: CASSGRLNSYNSPLHF. The DNA for the CDR3 is TGTGCCAGCAGCGGTAGACTGAACTCCTATAATTCACCCCTCCACTTT.

This clonotype was recorded a few times. This chain links TRBV29-1 with TRBJ2-3, with a possible D match to TRBD2 (5 bases). The CDR3 runs 12 residues. Germline V gives CDR1 SQVTM, CDR2 ANQGSEA. V was cut by 4 bases and J by 6 bases, with 11 bases left in between. As DNA, the CDR3 is TGCAGCGTTGCCGGGAACCACGATACGCAGTATTTT. Translating it yields CSVAGNHDTQYF.

This clonotype was found many times. The V and J genes are TRBV12-3 or TRBV12-4 and TRBJ2-7, with no clear D. V lost 8 bases to trimming and J lost 0 bases, with 17 bases between them. The CDR3 covers 15 residues. For the CDR3, the DNA is TGTGCCAGCCCCAACGGTACACATAGCTCCTACGAGCAGTACTTC. It encodes CASPNGTHSSYEQYF.

The chain carries TRBV2 and TRBJ1-5, with D perhaps TRBD1 (6 bases). V was clipped by 7 bases and J by 1 base, with 14 bases between them. From germline, CDR1 is SNHLY and CDR2 FYNNEI. This CDR3 comprises 15 residues. In DNA, the CDR3 is TGTGCCAGCACCTCCGGACAGTACAGCAATCAGCCCCAGCATTTT. Translated, it gives CASTSGQYSNQPQHF.

Only a few counts were recorded for this clonotype. The chain joins TRBV6-1 to TRBJ1-1, with 7 bases that match TRBD1. Trimming removed 0 bases from V and 6 bases from J; junction bases left unmatched: 4. The CDR3 is made up of 14 amino acids. Germline V gene lookup returns CDR1 MNHNS and CDR2 SASEGT. This CDR3 is CASSEAPQGAEAFF. The DNA of the CDR3 is TGTGCCAGCAGTGAAGCGCCCCAGGGGGCTGAAGCTTTCTTT.

A few counts support this clonotype. The chain joins TRBV7-9 to TRBJ2-1, with D possibly TRBD1 on 5 matching bases. CDR1 is SEHNR, CDR2 FQNEAQ, per germline (reference sequence). The CDR3 sequence is 17 residues long. Trimming shortened V by 8 bases and J by 8 bases, and 28 bases separated the two germline ends. The CDR3 loop reads CASRPPHRWQGPYEQFF. The CDR3 DNA reads TGTGCCAGCCGACCCCCCCACCGATGGCAGGGCCCCTATGAGCAGTTCTTC. The full variable domain, completed using reference TRBV7-9 and TRBJ2-1, is DTGVSQNPRHKITKRGQNVTFRCDPISEHNRLYWYRQTLGQGPEFLTYFQNEAQLEKSRLLSDRFSAERPKGSFSTLEIQRTEQGDSAMYLCASRPPHRWQGPYEQFFGPGTRLTVL.

The J gene is TRBJ1-1, the V gene TRBV5-8, with a tentative D call TRBD1 (6 bases). Germline CDR1 and CDR2: SGHTS and YDEGEE. The germline V and J ends were trimmed by 2 bases and 1 base, with 18 bases remaining between them. This CDR3 contains 17 residues. CDR3 nucleotide sequence: TGTGCCAGCAGCTTCTCCCGGGACAACTCCAGGAACACTGAAGCTTTCTTT. Its protein product is CASSFSRDNSRNTEAFF.

CDR3 loop: CAISPYVDRGEQYV. The CDR3 DNA is TGTGCCATCAGTCCCTACGTAGACAGGGGAGAGCAGTACGTC. The V call is TRBV10-3, the J call TRBJ2-7; TRBD1 matches at 8 bases. Losses at the gene ends were 5 bases for V and 7 bases for J; bases not matched to a gene: 10. The germline V gene has CDR1 ENHRY and CDR2 SYGVKD. The CDR3 is 14 residues long.

J is TRBJ2-1 and V is TRBV25-1; TRBD2 aligns across 8 bases. Looked up from germline, CDR1 is MGHDK and CDR2 is SYGVNS. V trimming: 7 bases; J trimming: 10 bases; junction bases outside the gene matches: 9. This CDR3 comprises 13 residues. This chain's CDR3 is CASNPSRGDEQFF. CDR3 bases: TGTGCCAGCAACCCCTCGCGGGGGGACGAGCAGTTCTTC.